This TCR beta chain was sequenced in a study of long-term antiretroviral therapy in people with HIV. Overall study findings and caveats: Clones that expanded before ART (that is, prior to treatment) dominated the repertoire at all time points.

Runs used v3.0 of the immunoSEQ assay and were done at survey level. Assay: immunoSEQ multiplex PCR; the TCRdb copy retains only in-frame clones and omits some. Of around 29,000 clones listed, 95% are singletons. This clone was found once. Its specificity is not known. A minimum of one pre-ART and two post-ART PBMC samples existed for each donor. The study used samples holding about 0.9-11 million cryopreserved PBMC before DNA extraction. The CDR3 is 15 residues long. Trimming took 0 bases from V and 8 from J; bases not matched to a gene: 0. Germline CDR1 MNHEY, CDR2 SVGAGI. The TCR originated in a man younger than 45 with HIV. This sequence joins TRBV6-5 and TRBJ2-1; TRBD2 matches at 14 bases. The source material was unsorted PBMCs, sampled 5.3 years after starting antiretroviral therapy. The CDR3 loop is CASSYSTSGRDEQFF. The CDR3 nucleotides are TGTGCCAGCAGTTACTCGACTAGCGGGAGGGATGAGCAGTTCTTC.